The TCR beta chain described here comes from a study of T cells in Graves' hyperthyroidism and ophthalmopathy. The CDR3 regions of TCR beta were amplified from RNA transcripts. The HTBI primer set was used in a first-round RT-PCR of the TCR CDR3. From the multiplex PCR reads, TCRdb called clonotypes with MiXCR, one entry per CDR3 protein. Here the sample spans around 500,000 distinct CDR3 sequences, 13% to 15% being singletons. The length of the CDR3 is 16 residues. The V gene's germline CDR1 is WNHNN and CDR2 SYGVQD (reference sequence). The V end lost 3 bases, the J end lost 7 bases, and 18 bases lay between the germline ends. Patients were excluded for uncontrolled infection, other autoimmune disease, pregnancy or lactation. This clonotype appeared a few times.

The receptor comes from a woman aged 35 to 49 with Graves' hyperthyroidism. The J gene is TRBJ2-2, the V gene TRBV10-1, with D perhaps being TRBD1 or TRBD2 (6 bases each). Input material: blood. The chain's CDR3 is CASSDLSGEGVGELFF. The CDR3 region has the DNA TGCGCCAGCAGTGACTTGTCGGGAGAGGGGGTCGGGGAGCTGTTTTTT.